Listed below are T cell receptor beta chains from one sample, sequenced in a study of identical twins. One entry per CDR3 protein results from TCRdb running MiXCR on the 5' RACE reads. The sample has 1.5 million to 2 million distinct CDR3 sequences, around 29% seen once. Sequencing input: cord blood. The receptors originated from a newborn girl in good health. The CDR3 runs from the conserved cysteine through the conserved F or W. Each record gives: J gene, V gene, clone size, D gene, CDR3 protein, CDR3 DNA. D genes are given only for firm matches. The size field is filled for only some rows; it gives once, few, many or a size class.

TRBJ2-4 TRBV5-1 NA NA CASSFGGAGEQYF TGCGCCAGCAGCTTTGGGGGCGCGGGGGAGCAGTACTTC
TRBJ1-2 TRBV20-1 once NA CSARTESHGYTF TGCAGTGCTAGAACGGAATCGCATGGCTACACCTTC
TRBJ2-4 TRBV7-6 NA TRBD1 CASSPGTGRSKNIQYF TGTGCCAGCAGCCCAGGGACAGGGAGGTCCAAAAACATTCAGTACTTC
TRBJ1-5 TRBV7-8 few NA CASSLHPGVNQPQHF TGTGCCAGCAGCTTACACCCGGGAGTCAATCAGCCCCAGCATTTT
TRBJ2-7 TRBV20-1 NA TRBD1 CSASGQGDPYEQYF TGCAGTGCTTCTGGACAGGGGGATCCCTACGAGCAGTACTTC
TRBJ2-7 TRBV20-1 few TRBD1 CSARERTGAYEQYF TGCAGTGCTAGGGAAAGGACAGGGGCCTACGAGCAGTACTTC
TRBJ2-1 TRBV6-5 few NA CASSYEAGPKYNEQFF TGTGCCAGCAGTTACGAGGCTGGACCCAAGTACAATGAGCAGTTCTTC
TRBJ1-1 TRBV29-1 many NA CSVEGVMNTEAFF TGCAGCGTTGAAGGGGTTATGAACACTGAAGCTTTCTTT
TRBJ2-1 TRBV3-1 NA NA CASSQPGNEQFF TGTGCCAGCAGCCAACCCGGCAATGAGCAGTTCTTC
TRBJ2-3 TRBV9 few TRBD1 CASSPGQGVTQYF TGTGCCAGCAGCCCGGGACAGGGGGTTACGCAGTATTTT
TRBJ2-3 TRBV20-1 NA NA CSASPPSSTDTQYF TGCAGTGCTAGTCCCCCTTCTAGCACAGATACGCAGTATTTT
TRBJ2-7 TRBV13 NA NA CASSLVQGVIYEQYF TGTGCCAGCAGCTTAGTACAGGGTGTGATCTACGAGCAGTACTTC
TRBJ1-2 TRBV10-3 NA TRBD1 CAISLGSDRGYGYTF TGTGCCATCAGTTTGGGCTCAGACAGGGGCTATGGCTACACCTTC
TRBJ2-3 TRBV28 NA NA CASQDLYTDTQYF TGTGCCAGCCAGGACTTGTACACAGATACGCAGTATTTT
TRBJ2-2 TRBV24-1 NA TRBD2 CATSGSFTGELFF TGTGCCACTAGCGGGAGTTTCACCGGGGAGCTGTTTTTT
TRBJ2-3 TRBV20-1 NA TRBD2 CSAVIAGSPDTQYF TGCAGTGCTGTGATAGCGGGAAGCCCAGATACGCAGTATTTT
TRBJ2-3 TRBV28 NA NA CAIKEGGTDTQYF TGTGCCATCAAGGAGGGGGGCACAGATACGCAGTATTTT
TRBJ2-1 TRBV27 many TRBD1 CASNPGTVYNEQFF TGTGCCAGCAATCCTGGGACAGTCTACAATGAGCAGTTCTTC
TRBJ1-1 TRBV10-3 NA NA CAISGQGQNTEAFF TGTGCCATCAGTGGGCAGGGGCAGAACACTGAAGCTTTCTTT
TRBJ1-2 TRBV6-6 many NA CASSYARVPNYGYTF TGTGCCAGCAGTTACGCGAGGGTACCTAACTATGGCTACACCTTC
TRBJ1-5 TRBV4-1 few NA CASSQIADQPQHF TGCGCCAGCAGCCAAATTGCCGATCAGCCCCAGCATTTT
TRBJ1-4 TRBV29-1 NA NA CSGAGGENEKLFF TGCAGCGGAGCGGGAGGGGAAAATGAAAAACTGTTTTTT
TRBJ2-7 TRBV30 NA NA CAWSASVYEQYF TGTGCCTGGAGCGCGTCGGTGTACGAGCAGTACTTC